This is a list of T cell receptor beta chains from one sample in a study of T cell changes during pregnancy in multiple sclerosis. Some clones are missing from TCRdb's copy, which holds only in-frame ones; the method was immunoSEQ multiplex PCR. Among over 30,000 clones listed, over 80% were seen once. Sequenced: PBMCs (not recorded whether the cells were cultured). These receptors all come from a female donor with multiple sclerosis, enrolled in a pregnancy study. Both conserved end residues are trimmed from each CDR3. Clone size is stated in some rows and not others, as once, few, many or a class when expanded.

j_call v_call clone_size cdr3_aa
TRBJ2-3 TRBV6-4 few ASSAGIAADTQY
TRBJ1-2 TRBV7-9 once ASSPGQGLGFGYT
TRBJ1-2 TRBV21-1 NA ASSKDFRGEHSYGYT
TRBJ2-6 TRBV11-3 NA ASSTHHDLDKSGNVLT
TRBJ2-2 TRBV5-4 NA ASRRGLAGGNTGELF
TRBJ2-5 TRBV27 once ASSLSIAGGGTQY
TRBJ1-1 TRBV10-3 NA AISGPLNTEAF
TRBJ2-2 TRBV7-2 few ASSPRPLINTGELF
TRBJ2-5 TRBV7-9 NA ASSLGLEQETQY
TRBJ1-1 TRBV5-1 NA ASSPGQGEKAF
TRBJ2-1 TRBV7-3 NA ASSLTAGLAYNEQF
TRBJ2-3 TRBV5-6 NA ASRGLAGDTQY
TRBJ1-2 TRBV11-2 NA ASSQYVSDYGYT
TRBJ2-7 TRBV4-1 NA ASSQDGTSLYEQY
TRBJ2-1 TRBV10-1 NA ASSAPHSEQF
TRBJ2-7 TRBV30 few AWSVDSGIYEQY